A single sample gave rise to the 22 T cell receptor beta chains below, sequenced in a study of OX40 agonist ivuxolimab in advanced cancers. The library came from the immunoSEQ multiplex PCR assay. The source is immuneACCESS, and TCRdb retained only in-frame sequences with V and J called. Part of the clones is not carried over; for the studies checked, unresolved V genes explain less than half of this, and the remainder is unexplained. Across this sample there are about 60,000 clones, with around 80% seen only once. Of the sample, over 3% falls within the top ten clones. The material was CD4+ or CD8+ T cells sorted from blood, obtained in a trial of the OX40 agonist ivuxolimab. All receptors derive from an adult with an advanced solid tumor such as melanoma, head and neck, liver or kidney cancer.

The chain's CDR3 is CASSTTGFTGELFF. The CDR3 DNA sequence: TGTGCCAGCAGCACCACAGGGTTCACCGGGGAGCTGTTTTTT. The chain has TRBV6-6 and TRBJ2-2; D perhaps matches TRBD1 (6 bases). CDR1 MNHNY and CDR2 SVGAGI come from the germline V gene (reference sequence). V gave up 6 bases and J gave up 4 bases, with 12 bases separating them. This CDR3 contains 14 residues.

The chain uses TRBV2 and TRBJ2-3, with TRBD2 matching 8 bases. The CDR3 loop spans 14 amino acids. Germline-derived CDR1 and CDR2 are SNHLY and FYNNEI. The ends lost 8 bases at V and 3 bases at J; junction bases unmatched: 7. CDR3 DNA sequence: TGTGCCAGCGGGGGCGGGAGGAGAACAGATACGCAGTATTTT. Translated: CASGGGRRTDTQYF. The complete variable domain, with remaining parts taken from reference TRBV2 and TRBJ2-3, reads EPEVTQTPSHQVTQMGQEVILRCVPISNHLYFYWYRQILGQKVEFLVSFYNNEISEKSEIFDDQFSVERPDGSNFTLKIRSTKLEDSAMYFCASGGGRRTDTQYFGPGTRLTVL.

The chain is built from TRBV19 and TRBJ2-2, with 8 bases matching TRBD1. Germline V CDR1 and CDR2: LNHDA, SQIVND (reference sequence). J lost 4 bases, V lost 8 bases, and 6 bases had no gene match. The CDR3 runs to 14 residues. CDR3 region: CASSGTGTTGELFF. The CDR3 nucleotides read TGTGCCAGTTCGGGGACAGGAACCACCGGGGAGCTGTTTTTT.

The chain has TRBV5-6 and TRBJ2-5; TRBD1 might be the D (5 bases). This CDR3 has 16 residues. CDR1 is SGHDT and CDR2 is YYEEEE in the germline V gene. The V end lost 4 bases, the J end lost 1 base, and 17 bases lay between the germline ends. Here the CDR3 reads CASSPQGRDFQETQYF. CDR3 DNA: TGTGCCAGCAGCCCCCAGGGAAGAGACTTCCAAGAGACCCAGTACTTC.

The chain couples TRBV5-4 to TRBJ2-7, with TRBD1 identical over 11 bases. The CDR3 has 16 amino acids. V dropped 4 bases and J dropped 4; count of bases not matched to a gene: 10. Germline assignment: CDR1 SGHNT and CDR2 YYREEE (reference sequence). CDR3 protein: CASSLFRGTGGYEQYF. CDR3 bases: TGTGCCAGCAGCCTATTCCGGGGGACAGGGGGGTACGAGCAGTACTTC. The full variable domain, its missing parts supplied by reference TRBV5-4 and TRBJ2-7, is ETGVTQSPTHLIKTRGQQVTLRCSSQSGHNTVSWYQQALGQGPQFIFQYYREEENGRGNFPPRFSGLQFPNYSSELNVNALELDDSALYLCASSLFRGTGGYEQYFGPGTRLTVT.

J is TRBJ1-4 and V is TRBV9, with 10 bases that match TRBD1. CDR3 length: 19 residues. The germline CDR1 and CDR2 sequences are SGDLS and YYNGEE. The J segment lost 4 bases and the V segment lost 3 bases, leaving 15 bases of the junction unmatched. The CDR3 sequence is CASSARDRGRRGGNEKLFF. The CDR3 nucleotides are TGTGCCAGCAGCGCCCGGGACAGGGGCCGCCGTGGGGGTAATGAAAAACTGTTTTTT.

The CDR3 is CASSQEPNNSPLHF. The DNA for the CDR3 is TGTGCCAGCAGCCAAGAACCGAATAATTCACCCCTCCACTTT. The chain combines TRBV11-2 with TRBJ1-6; D gene uncertain. CDR1 is SGHAT, CDR2 FQNNGV, per germline. V lost 5 bases, J lost 5 bases, and 10 bases lay in between. The CDR3 runs to 14 residues.

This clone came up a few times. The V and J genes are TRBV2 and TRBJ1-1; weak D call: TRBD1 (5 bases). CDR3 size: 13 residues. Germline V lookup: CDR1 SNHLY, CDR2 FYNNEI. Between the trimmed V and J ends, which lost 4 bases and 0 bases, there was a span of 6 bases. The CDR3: CASSGDLNTEAFF. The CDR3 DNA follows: TGTGCCAGCAGTGGGGACCTGAACACTGAAGCTTTCTTT.

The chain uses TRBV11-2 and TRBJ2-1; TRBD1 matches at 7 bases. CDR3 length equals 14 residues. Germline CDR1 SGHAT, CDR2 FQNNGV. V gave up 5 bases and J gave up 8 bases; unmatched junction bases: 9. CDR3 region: CASSTRDRSYEQFF. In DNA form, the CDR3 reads TGTGCCAGCAGCACTCGGGACAGATCATATGAGCAGTTCTTC.

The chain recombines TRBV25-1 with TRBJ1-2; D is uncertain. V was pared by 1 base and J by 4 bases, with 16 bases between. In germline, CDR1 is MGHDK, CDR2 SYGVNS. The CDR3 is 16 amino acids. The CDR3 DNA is TGTGCCAGCAGTGAATTGGGAGCGGGTCAACTCTATGGCTACACCTTC. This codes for CASSELGAGQLYGYTF.

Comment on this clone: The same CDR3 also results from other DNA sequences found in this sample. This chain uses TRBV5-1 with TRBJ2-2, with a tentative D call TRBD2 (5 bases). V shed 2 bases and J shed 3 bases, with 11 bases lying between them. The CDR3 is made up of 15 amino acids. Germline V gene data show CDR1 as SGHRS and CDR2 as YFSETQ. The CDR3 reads CASSFSGRDTGELFF. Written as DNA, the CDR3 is TGCGCCAGCAGCTTCTCGGGGAGAGACACCGGGGAGCTGTTTTTT.

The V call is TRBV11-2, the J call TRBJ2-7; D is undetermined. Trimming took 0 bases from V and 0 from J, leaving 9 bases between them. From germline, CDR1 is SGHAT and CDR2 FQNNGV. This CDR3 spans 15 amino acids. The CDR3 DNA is TGTGCCAGCAGCTTAGATCACGGCAGCTCCTACGAGCAGTACTTC. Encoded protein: CASSLDHGSSYEQYF.

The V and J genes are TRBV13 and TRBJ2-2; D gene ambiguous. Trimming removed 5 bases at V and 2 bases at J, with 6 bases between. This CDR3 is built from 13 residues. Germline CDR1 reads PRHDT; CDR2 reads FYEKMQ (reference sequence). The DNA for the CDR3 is TGTGCCAGCAGCGCACCTAACACCGGGGAGCTGTTTTTT. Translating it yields CASSAPNTGELFF. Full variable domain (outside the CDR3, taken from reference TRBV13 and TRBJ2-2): AAGVIQSPRHLIKEKRETATLKCYPIPRHDTVYWYQQGPGQDPQFLISFYEKMQSDKGSIPDRFSAQQFSDYHSELNMSSLELGDSALYFCASSAPNTGELFFGEGSRLTVL.

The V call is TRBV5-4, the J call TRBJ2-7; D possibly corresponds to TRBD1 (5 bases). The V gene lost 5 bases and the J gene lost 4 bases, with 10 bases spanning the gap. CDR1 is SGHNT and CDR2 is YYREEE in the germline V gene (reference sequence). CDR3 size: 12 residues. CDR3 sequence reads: CASSLDRYEQYF. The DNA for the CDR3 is TGTGCCAGCAGTCTAGACAGATACGAGCAGTACTTC.

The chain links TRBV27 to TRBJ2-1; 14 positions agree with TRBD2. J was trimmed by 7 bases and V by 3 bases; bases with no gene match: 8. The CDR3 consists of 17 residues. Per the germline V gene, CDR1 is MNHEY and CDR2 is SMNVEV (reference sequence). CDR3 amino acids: CASSLPGTSGRRNEQFF. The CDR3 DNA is TGTGCCAGCAGTTTGCCCGGGACTAGCGGGAGACGTAATGAGCAGTTCTTC.

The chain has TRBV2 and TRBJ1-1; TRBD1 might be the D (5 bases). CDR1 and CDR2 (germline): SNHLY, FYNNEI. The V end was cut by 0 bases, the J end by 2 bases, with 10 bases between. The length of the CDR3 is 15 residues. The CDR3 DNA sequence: TGTGCCAGCAGTGAAGCGCAAGGACAAAACACTGAAGCTTTCTTT. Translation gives CASSEAQGQNTEAFF.

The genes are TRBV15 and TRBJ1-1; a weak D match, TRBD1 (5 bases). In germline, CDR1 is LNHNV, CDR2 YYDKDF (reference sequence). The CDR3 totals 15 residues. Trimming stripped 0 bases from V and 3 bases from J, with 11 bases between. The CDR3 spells CATSRDFGTYTEAFF. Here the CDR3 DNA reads TGTGCCACCAGCAGAGATTTTGGGACCTACACTGAAGCTTTCTTT. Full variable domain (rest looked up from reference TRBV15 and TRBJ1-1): DAMVIQNPRYQVTQFGKPVTLSCSQTLNHNVMYWYQQKSSQAPKLLFHYYDKDFNNEADTPDNFQSRRPNTSFCFLDIRSPGLGDTAMYLCATSRDFGTYTEAFFGQGTRLTVV.

The CDR3 coding sequence is TGCAGCGTTGGTATAGGACAGGGGTTGGGCTACACCTTC. Protein: CSVGIGQGLGYTF. The chain has TRBV29-1 and TRBJ1-2, with TRBD1 identical over 9 bases. There are 13 residues in the CDR3. CDR1 is SQVTM, CDR2 ANQGSEA, per germline. With V trimmed by 4 bases and J by 8 bases, 8 bases remained unmatched.

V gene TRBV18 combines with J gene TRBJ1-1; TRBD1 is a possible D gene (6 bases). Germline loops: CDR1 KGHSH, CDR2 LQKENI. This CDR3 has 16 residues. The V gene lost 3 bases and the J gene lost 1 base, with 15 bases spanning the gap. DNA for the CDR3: TGTGCCAGCTCACCTTACCTTGGACAGAAGAACACTGAAGCTTTCTTT. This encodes CASSPYLGQKNTEAFF. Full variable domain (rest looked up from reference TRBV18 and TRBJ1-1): NAGVMQNPRHLVRRRGQEARLRCSPMKGHSHVYWYRQLPEEGLKFMVYLQKENIIDESGMPKERFSAEFPKEGPSILRIQQVVRGDSAAYFCASSPYLGQKNTEAFFGQGTRLTVV.

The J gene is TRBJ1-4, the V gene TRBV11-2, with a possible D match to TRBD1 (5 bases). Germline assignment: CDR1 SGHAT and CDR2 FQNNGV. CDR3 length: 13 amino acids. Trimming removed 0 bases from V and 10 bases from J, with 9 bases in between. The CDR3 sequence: CASSLDRAGKLFF. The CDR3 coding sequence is TGTGCCAGCAGCTTAGACAGGGCGGGAAAACTGTTTTTT.

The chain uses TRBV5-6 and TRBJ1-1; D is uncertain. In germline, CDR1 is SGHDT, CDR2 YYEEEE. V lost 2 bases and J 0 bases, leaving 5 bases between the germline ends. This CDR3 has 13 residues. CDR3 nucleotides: TGTGCCAGCAGCTTATGGGTGAACACTGAAGCTTTCTTT. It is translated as CASSLWVNTEAFF.

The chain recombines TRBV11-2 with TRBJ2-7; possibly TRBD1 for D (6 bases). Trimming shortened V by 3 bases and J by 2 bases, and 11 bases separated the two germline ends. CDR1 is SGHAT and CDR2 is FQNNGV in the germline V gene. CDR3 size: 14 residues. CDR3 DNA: TGTGCCAGCAGCTTGACACAGGGCACCTACGAGCAGTACTTC. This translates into CASSLTQGTYEQYF.